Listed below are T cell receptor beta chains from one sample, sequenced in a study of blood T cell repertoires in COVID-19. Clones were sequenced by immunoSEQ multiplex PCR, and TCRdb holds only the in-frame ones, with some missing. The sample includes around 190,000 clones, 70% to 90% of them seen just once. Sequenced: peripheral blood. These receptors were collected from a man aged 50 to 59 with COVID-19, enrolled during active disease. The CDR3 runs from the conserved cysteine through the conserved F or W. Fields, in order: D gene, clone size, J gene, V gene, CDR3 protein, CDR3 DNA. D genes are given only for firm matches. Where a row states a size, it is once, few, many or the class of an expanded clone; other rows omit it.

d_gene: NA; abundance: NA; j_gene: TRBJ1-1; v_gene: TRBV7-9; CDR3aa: CASSPYGGGFAEAFF; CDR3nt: TGTGCCAGCAGCCCCTACGGTGGGGGGTTCGCTGAAGCTTTCTTT
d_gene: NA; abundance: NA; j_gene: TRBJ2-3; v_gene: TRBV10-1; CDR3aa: CASSESQGKGTDTQYF; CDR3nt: TGCGCCAGCAGTGAGTCACAGGGAAAAGGGACAGATACGCAGTATTTT
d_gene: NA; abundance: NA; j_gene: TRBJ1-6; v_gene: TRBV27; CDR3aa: CASSLIRGLNNSPLHF; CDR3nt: TGTGCCAGCAGTTTAATTAGGGGTCTAAATAATTCACCCCTCCACTTT
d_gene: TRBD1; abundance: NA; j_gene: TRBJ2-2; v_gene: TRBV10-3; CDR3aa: CAIRAGTGVTGELFF; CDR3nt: TGTGCCATCAGGGCCGGGACAGGGGTCACCGGGGAGCTGTTTTTT
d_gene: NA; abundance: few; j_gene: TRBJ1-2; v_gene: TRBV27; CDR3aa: CASSNRIQDNYGYTF; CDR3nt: TGTGCCAGCAGTAACAGGATACAGGATAACTATGGCTACACCTTC
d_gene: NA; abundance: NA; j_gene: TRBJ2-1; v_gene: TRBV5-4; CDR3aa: CASSLVGKGEQFF; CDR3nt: TGTGCCAGCAGCCTCGTCGGGAAAGGCGAGCAGTTCTTC
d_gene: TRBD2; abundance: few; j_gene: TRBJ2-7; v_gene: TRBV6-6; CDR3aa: CASSYSLAGGPGEQYF; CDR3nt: TGTGCCAGCAGTTACTCACTAGCGGGAGGGCCGGGGGAGCAGTACTTC
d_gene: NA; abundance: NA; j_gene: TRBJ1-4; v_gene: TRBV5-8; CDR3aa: CASSLGQGQGNEKLFF; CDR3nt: TGTGCCAGCAGCCTGGGACAAGGTCAGGGAAATGAAAAACTGTTTTTT
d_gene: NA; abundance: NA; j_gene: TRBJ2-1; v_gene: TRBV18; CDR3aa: CASSPREGTSYNEQFF; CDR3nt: TGTGCCAGCTCCCCGAGGGAGGGGACATCCTACAATGAGCAGTTCTTC
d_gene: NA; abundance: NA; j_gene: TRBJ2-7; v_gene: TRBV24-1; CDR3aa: CATSDGDEQYF; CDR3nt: TGTGCCACCAGTGACGGGGACGAGCAGTACTTC
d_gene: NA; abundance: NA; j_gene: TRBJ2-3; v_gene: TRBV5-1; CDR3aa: CASSLPTTDTQYF; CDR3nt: TGCGCCAGCAGCTTACCTACCACAGATACGCAGTATTTT
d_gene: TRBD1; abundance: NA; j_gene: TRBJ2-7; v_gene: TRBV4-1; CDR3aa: CASSLSGDRARNPYEQYF; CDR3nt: TGCGCCAGCAGCCTCTCCGGGGACAGGGCGCGAAACCCCTACGAGCAGTACTTC
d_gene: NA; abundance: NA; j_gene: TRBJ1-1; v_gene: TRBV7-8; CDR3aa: CASSLGWSPSETEAFF; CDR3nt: TGTGCCAGCAGCTTAGGGTGGAGCCCCTCGGAGACTGAAGCTTTCTTT
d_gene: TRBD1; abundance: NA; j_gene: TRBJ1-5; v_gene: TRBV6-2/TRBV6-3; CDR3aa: CASSYSPPGQSNQPQHF; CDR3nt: TGTGCCAGCAGTTACTCGCCCCCGGGACAGAGCAATCAGCCCCAGCATTTT
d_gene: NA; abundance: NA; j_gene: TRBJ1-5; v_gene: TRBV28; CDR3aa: CASSLWGGQRPQHF; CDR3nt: TGTGCCAGCAGCCTATGGGGGGGCCAGAGGCCCCAGCATTTT
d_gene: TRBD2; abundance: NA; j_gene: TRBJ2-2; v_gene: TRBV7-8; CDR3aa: CASSSLAGGNTGELFF; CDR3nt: TGTGCCAGCAGCTCACTAGCGGGGGGAAACACCGGGGAGCTGTTTTTT
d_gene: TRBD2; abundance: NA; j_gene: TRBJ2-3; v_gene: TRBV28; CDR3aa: CASSLLAGGTDTQYF; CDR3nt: TGTGCCAGCAGTTTACTAGCGGGGGGCACAGATACGCAGTATTTT
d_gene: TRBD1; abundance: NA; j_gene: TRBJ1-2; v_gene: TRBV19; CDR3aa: CASSITGGQGLAGYTF; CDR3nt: TGTGCCAGTAGTATAACGGGGGGACAGGGGCTCGCTGGCTACACCTTC
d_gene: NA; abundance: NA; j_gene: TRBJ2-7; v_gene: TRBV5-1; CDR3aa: CASSREGYEQYF; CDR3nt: TGCGCCAGCAGCCGTGAGGGATACGAGCAGTACTTC
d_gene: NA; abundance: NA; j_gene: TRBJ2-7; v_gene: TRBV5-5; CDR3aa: CASSFSEGEQYF; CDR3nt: TGTGCCAGCAGCTTTTCAGAGGGCGAGCAGTACTTC
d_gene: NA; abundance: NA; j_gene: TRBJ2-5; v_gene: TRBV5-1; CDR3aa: CASSLGLDDRETQYF; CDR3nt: TGCGCCAGCAGCTTGGGGTTGGATGACAGGGAGACCCAGTACTTC
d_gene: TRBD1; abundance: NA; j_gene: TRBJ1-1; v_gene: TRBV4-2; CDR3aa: CASSRGQGAEVLAFF; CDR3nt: TGTGCCAGCAGCCGCGGACAGGGGGCTGAAGTTTTAGCTTTCTTT
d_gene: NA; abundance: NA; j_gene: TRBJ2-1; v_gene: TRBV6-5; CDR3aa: CASSYEPTPYNEQFF; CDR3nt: TGTGCCAGCAGTTATGAACCGACACCCTACAATGAGCAGTTCTTC